This passage covers 19 T cell receptor beta chains from one sample sequenced in a study of shared clonotypes between healthy human individuals. Sequencing was performed with immunoSEQ multiplex PCR; in TCRdb, only in-frame clones are kept and a portion is missing. The sample lists about 460,000 clones, approximately 77% occurring once. The sample taken for sequencing was PBMCs. These receptor sequences come from a woman in her thirties or forties in good health. Some clones in this sample may be carry-over from other donors' samples.

The rearrangement links TRBV29-1 to TRBJ2-5; TRBD2 is a possible D gene (5 bases). This CDR3 is built from 11 residues. From germline, CDR1 is SQVTM and CDR2 ANQGSEA. Trimming removed 5 bases at V and 4 bases at J, with 8 bases between. The CDR3 DNA sequence: TGCAGCGTTACGGCGGGAGAGACCCAGTACTTC. This translates into CSVTAGETQYF.

This clone was seen once. This chain uses TRBV11-3 with TRBJ2-7; TRBD1 aligns across 7 bases. The V segment lost 1 base and the J segment 3 bases; nucleotides outside the gene matches: 3. Germline values: CDR1 SGHNT, CDR2 YENEEA. The CDR3 extends over 14 amino acids. DNA of the CDR3: TGTGCCAGCAGCTTAGCAGGGGGACGCTACGAGCAGTACTTC. It yields the protein CASSLAGGRYEQYF. Complete variable domain (other parts from reference TRBV11-3 and TRBJ2-7): EAGVVQSPRYKIIEKKQPVAFWCNPISGHNTLYWYLQNLGQGPELLIRYENEEAVDDSQLPKDRFSAERLKGVDSTLKIQPAELGDSAVYLCASSLAGGRYEQYFGPGTRLTVT.

This clone was seen only once. This chain uses TRBV4-2 with TRBJ2-3; no clear D. Per germline, CDR1 LGHNA and CDR2 YNFKEQ. This CDR3 has 16 amino acids. Trimming cost V 1 base and J 2 bases, with 13 bases left between them. CDR3 nucleotide sequence: TGTGCCAGCAGCCAAGTTGGAGCAGAACACACAGATACGCAGTATTTT. Its protein is CASSQVGAEHTDTQYF.

Concerning this clone: A far larger clone differs by one base, so this is likely a read error. The CDR3 loop reads CASSQEAGTGDETQYF. Here the CDR3 DNA reads TGCGCCAGCAGCCAAGAAGCCGGGACAGGCGATGAGACCCAGTACTTC. The chain is built from TRBV4-3 and TRBJ2-5, with 8 bases identical to TRBD1. Germline V gene lookup returns CDR1 LGHNA and CDR2 YSLEER. Trimming cost V 0 bases and J 5 bases; bases outside gene matches: 8. The CDR3 is made up of 16 amino acids.

The genes are TRBV7-3 and TRBJ2-5, with D unresolved. This CDR3 contains 16 residues. CDR1 and CDR2 (germline): SGHTA, FQGTGA. V was shortened by 2 bases and J by 8 bases, with 21 bases between the two germline ends. The DNA for the CDR3 is TGTGCCAGCAGCTTAGACGGTGCGCCAGGTCCGGACACCCAGTACTTC. Translating it yields CASSLDGAPGPDTQYF.

The J gene is TRBJ2-1, the V gene TRBV6-6; TRBD1 matches 8 bases. The CDR3 covers 12 residues. Germline-derived CDR1 and CDR2 are MNHNY and SVGAGI (reference sequence). V lost 5 bases, J lost 9 bases, and 3 bases stayed unmatched. The CDR3 DNA reads TGTGCCAGCAGTAACCAGGGGGCTGAGCAGTTCTTC. It translates to CASSNQGAEQFF.

The chain uses TRBV7-9 and TRBJ1-5; D perhaps matches TRBD1 (5 bases). Germline loops: CDR1 SEHNR, CDR2 FQNEAQ (reference sequence). V was cut by 5 bases and J by 7 bases, with 21 bases left in between. CDR3 length equals 16 residues. CDR3 sequence reads: CASSPWGVGDGQPQHF. DNA for the CDR3: TGTGCCAGCAGCCCCTGGGGGGTAGGAGACGGACAGCCCCAGCATTTT.

This clone showed up just once. The gene calls are TRBV6-6 and TRBJ2-7, with a tentative D call TRBD2 (5 bases). Germline CDR1 is MNHNY and CDR2 is SVGAGI (reference sequence). This CDR3 has 14 residues. Trimming removed 2 bases from V and 7 bases from J, with 15 bases in between. CDR3 sequence (DNA): TGTGCCAGCAGTTACAGCCGCCCGTCGGGGGAGCAGTACTTC. This codes for CASSYSRPSGEQYF.

The chain couples TRBV27 to TRBJ2-7, with 9 nucleotides matching TRBD2. Germline values: CDR1 MNHEY, CDR2 SMNVEV (reference sequence). This CDR3 has 13 residues. Trimming removed 6 bases from V and 6 bases from J; junction bases left unmatched: 6. The CDR3: CASRRGRAGEQYF. CDR3 sequence (DNA): TGTGCCAGCAGGCGCGGGAGGGCGGGCGAGCAGTACTTC.

This clone was recorded only once. The V gene is TRBV28, the J gene TRBJ1-5, with TRBD1 matching 7 bases. Germline V lookup: CDR1 MDHEN, CDR2 SYDVKM. CDR3 size: 15 residues. V dropped 4 bases and J dropped 3; count of bases not matched to a gene: 6. CDR3 loop: CASSSSRGINQPQHF. The CDR3 DNA is TGTGCCAGCAGTTCCAGCAGGGGGATCAATCAGCCCCAGCATTTT.

The chain is built from TRBV6-5 and TRBJ1-2; 9 bases line up with TRBD1. The CDR3 totals 15 residues. CDR1 is MNHEY, CDR2 SVGAGI, per germline. J gave up 4 bases and V 1 base, and 4 bases lay outside the gene matches. The CDR3 reads CASSYLGQGGYGYTF. The CDR3 region has the DNA TGTGCCAGCAGTTACTTGGGACAGGGTGGCTATGGCTACACCTTC.

There are a few counts of this clone. The chain is built from TRBV4-3 and TRBJ2-2, with 12 bases matching TRBD2. The trim removed 4 bases at V and 5 bases at J, leaving 5 bases unmatched. Germline CDR1 is LGHNA and CDR2 is YSLEER. The CDR3 has 16 residues. CDR3 in amino acids: CASSPLAGGLTGELFF. The CDR3 region has the DNA TGCGCCAGCAGCCCCCTAGCGGGAGGGCTTACCGGGGAGCTGTTTTTT.

This sequence joins TRBV28 and TRBJ1-2; D is unclear. The germline V and J ends were trimmed by 2 bases and 2 bases, with 3 bases remaining between them. The CDR3 contains 12 residues. Germline loops: CDR1 MDHEN, CDR2 SYDVKM. The CDR3 sequence is CASSLQNYGYTF. In nucleotides, the CDR3 is TGTGCCAGCAGTTTACAGAACTATGGCTACACCTTC.

On this clone: A junction end diverges from the germline sequence, so it may reflect a read error. V usage is TRBV10-3 and J usage is TRBJ2-1, with 7 bases matching TRBD2. The CDR3 has 15 residues. The germline V gene encodes CDR1 ENHRY and CDR2 SYGVKD. The chain's CDR3 is CAISESTLTSAPRVF. The CDR3 bases are TGTGCCATCAGTGAGTCGACGCTTACTAGCGCCCCGCGGGTCTTC.

The genes are TRBV30 and TRBJ2-1, with D hard to call. There are 12 residues in the CDR3. V lost 2 bases to trimming and J lost 8 bases, with 10 bases between them. Germline V lookup: CDR1 GTSNPN, CDR2 SVGIG (reference sequence). CDR3 DNA: TGTGCCTGGAGTCGAGAGGTACATGAGCAGTTCTTC. It is translated as CAWSREVHEQFF.

With respect to this clone: This sequence may be a read error, since a much larger clone differs from it by one base. The V and J genes are TRBV5-1 and TRBJ2-1; possibly TRBD2 for D (6 bases). The V gene's germline CDR1 is SGHRS and CDR2 YFSETQ. V was clipped by 3 bases and J by 0 bases, with 10 bases between them. The CDR3 runs to 15 residues. The CDR3 nucleotides read TGCGCCAGCAGCTGGGACTTTACCTCCTACAATGAGCAGTTCTTC. It translates to CASSWDFTSYNEQFF.

The chain employs TRBV4-3 and TRBJ2-7, with a possible D match to TRBD2 (6 bases). The CDR3 is made up of 16 amino acids. With 1 base removed from V and 1 base from J, the gap between germline ends came to 14 bases. The V gene's germline CDR1 is LGHNA and CDR2 YSLEER. The CDR3 DNA reads as TGCGCCAGCAGCCAAGGGTACAGCGGACTATCCTACGAGCAGTACTTC. Residues: CASSQGYSGLSYEQYF.

Concerning this clone: At one boundary the junction diverges from the germline segment, which might be a read error. Other DNA sequences within the sample encode an identical CDR3. The chain combines TRBV7-9 with TRBJ2-2; TRBD2 agrees at 7 bases. Germline V gene lookup returns CDR1 SEHNR and CDR2 FQNEAQ (reference sequence). This CDR3 spans 13 amino acids. CDR3 loop: CASSFGASGELFF. In DNA, the CDR3 is TGTGCCAGCAGCTTCGGTGCGAGCGGGGAGCTGTTTTTC.

The V and J genes are TRBV5-6 and TRBJ2-1; no firm D call. V was shortened by 1 base and J by 0 bases, with 11 bases between the two germline ends. The CDR3 extends over 16 amino acids. Germline values: CDR1 SGHDT, CDR2 YYEEEE. DNA of the CDR3: TGTGCCAGCAGCTTGATGGCTGCAAGCTCCTACAATGAGCAGTTCTTC. As protein: CASSLMAASSYNEQFF. The entire variable domain, with the rest obtained from reference TRBV5-6 and TRBJ2-1, is as follows: DAGVTQSPTHLIKTRGQQVTLRCSPKSGHDTVSWYQQALGQGPQFIFQYYEEEERQRGNFPDRFSGHQFPNYSSELNVNALLLGDSALYLCASSLMAASSYNEQFFGPGTRLTVL.